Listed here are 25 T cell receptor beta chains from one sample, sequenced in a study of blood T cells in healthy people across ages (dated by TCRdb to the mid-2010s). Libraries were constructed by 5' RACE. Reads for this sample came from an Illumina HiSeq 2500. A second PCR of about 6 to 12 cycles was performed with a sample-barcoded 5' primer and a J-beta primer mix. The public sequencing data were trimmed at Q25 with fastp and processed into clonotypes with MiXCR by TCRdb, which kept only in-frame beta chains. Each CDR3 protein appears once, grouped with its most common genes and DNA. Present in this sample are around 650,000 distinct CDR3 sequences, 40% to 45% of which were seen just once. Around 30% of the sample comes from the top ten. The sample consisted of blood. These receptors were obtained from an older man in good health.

CDR3 protein: CSVEGYKGIDEQYF. The CDR3 DNA follows: TGCAGCGTTGAAGGTTATAAAGGGATCGATGAGCAGTACTTC. V gene TRBV29-1 combines with J gene TRBJ2-7, with no clear D. CDR3 length: 14 amino acids. Trimming took off 1 base at V and 7 bases at J, with 17 bases between the two ends. Germline CDR1 SQVTM, CDR2 ANQGSEA.

DNA for the CDR3: TGTGCCAGCAGCGGAGGGCCACTCACCCGGGCCAATGAGCAGTTCTTC. Translation gives CASSGGPLTRANEQFF. This rearrangement joins TRBV11-2 to TRBJ2-1; possible D gene TRBD2, 6 bases. The CDR3 sequence is 16 residues long. CDR1 and CDR2 from the germline V gene are SGHAT and FQNNGV. V lost 5 bases and J 6 bases, leaving 20 bases between the germline ends. The whole variable domain, filled in from reference TRBV11-2 and TRBJ2-1, reads EAGVAQSPRYKIIEKRQSVAFWCNPISGHATLYWYQQILGQGPKLLIQFQNNGVVDDSQLPKDRFSAERLKGVDSTLKIQPAKLEDSAVYLCASSGGPLTRANEQFFGPGTRLTVL.

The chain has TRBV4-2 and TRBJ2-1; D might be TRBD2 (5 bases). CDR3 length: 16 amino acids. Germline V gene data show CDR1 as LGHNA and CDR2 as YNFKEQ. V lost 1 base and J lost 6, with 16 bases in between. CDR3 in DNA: TGTGCCAGCAGCCAAGTTACTAGTACTCCCGTCAATGAGCAGTTCTTC. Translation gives CASSQVTSTPVNEQFF.

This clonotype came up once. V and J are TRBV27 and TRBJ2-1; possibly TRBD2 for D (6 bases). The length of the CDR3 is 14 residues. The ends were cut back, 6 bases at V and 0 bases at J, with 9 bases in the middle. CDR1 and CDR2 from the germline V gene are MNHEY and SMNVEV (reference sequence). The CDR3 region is CASRDYPSYNEQFF. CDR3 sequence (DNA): TGTGCCAGCAGGGACTACCCCTCCTACAATGAGCAGTTCTTC.

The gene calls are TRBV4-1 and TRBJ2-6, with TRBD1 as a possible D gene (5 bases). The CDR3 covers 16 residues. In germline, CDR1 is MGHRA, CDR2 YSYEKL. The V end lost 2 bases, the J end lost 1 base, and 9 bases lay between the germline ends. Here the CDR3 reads CASSQPRVSGANVLTF. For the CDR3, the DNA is TGCGCCAGCAGCCAACCCAGGGTTTCTGGGGCCAACGTCCTGACTTTC.

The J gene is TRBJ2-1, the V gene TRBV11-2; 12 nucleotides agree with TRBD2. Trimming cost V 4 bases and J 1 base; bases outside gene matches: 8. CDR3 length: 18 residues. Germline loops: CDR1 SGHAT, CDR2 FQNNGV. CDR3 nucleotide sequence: TGTGCCAGCAGCTCTACCGGGACTAGCGGGCCATCCTACAATGAGCAGTTCTTC. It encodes CASSSTGTSGPSYNEQFF.

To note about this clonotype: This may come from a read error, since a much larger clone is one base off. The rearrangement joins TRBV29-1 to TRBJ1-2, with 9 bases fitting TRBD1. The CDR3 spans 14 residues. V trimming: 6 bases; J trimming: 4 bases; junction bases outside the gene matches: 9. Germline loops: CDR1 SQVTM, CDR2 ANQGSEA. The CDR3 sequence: CSVGDRALTYGYTF. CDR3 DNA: TGCAGCGTGGGGGACAGGGCCCTCACCTATGGCTACACCTTC.

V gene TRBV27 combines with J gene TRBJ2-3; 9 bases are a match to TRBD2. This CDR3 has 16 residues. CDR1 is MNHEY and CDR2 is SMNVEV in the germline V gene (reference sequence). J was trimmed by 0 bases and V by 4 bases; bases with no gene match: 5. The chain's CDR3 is CASSWKREVSTDTQYF. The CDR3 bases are TGTGCCAGCAGTTGGAAGCGGGAGGTTAGCACAGATACGCAGTATTTT.

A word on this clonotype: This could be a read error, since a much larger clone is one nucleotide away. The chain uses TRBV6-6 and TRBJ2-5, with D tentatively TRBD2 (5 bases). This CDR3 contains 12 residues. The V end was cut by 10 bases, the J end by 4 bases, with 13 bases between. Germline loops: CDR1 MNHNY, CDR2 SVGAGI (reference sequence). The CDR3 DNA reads TGTGCCAACACTGCAGGAGGAGAGACCCAGTACTTC. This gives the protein CANTAGGETQYF.

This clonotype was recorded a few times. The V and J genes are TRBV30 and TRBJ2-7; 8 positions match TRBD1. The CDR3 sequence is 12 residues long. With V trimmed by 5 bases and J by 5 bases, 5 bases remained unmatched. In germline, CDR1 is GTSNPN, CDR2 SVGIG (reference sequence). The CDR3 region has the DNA TGTGCCTGGGAAACAGGGGGTGACGAGCAGTACTTC. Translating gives CAWETGGDEQYF.

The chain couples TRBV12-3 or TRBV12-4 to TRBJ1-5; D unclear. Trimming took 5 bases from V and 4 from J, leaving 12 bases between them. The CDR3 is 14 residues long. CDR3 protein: CASSRSVLNQPQHF. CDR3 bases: TGTGCCAGCAGTCGAAGCGTCCTGAATCAGCCCCAGCATTTT.

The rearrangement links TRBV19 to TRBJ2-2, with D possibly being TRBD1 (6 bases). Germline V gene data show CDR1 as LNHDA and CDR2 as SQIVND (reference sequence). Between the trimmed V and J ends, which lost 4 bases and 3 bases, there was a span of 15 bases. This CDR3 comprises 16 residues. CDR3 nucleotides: TGTGCCAGTAGTAGCATACAGGGTCTGCACACCGGGGAGCTGTTTTTT. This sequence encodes CASSSIQGLHTGELFF.

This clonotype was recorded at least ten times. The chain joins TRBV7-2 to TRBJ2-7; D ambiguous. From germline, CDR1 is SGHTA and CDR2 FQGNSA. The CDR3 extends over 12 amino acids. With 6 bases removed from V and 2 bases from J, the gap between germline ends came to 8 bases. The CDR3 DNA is TGTGCCAGCAGACTTACTACCTACGAGCAGTACTTC. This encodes CASRLTTYEQYF.

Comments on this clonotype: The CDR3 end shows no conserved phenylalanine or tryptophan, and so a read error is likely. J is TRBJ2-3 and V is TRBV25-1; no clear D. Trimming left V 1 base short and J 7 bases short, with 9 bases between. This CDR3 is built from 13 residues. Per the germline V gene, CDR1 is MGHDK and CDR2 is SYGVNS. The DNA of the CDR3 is TGTGCCAGCAGTGAATCTCCAGCCTATACGCAGTATGTT. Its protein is CASSESPAYTQYV.

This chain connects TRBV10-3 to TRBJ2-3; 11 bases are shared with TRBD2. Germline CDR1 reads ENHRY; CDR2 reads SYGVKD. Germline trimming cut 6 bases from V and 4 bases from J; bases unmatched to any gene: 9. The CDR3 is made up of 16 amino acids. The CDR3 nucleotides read TGTGCCATCAGACCAGATAGCGGGGGGGCACCAGATACGCAGTATTTT. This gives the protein CAIRPDSGGAPDTQYF.

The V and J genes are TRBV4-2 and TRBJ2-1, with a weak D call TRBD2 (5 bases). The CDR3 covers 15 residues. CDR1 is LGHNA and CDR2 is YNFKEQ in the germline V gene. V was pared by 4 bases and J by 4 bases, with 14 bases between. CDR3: CASSRGASTYNEQFF. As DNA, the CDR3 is TGTGCCAGCAGCCGGGGAGCGAGTACTTACAATGAGCAGTTCTTC.

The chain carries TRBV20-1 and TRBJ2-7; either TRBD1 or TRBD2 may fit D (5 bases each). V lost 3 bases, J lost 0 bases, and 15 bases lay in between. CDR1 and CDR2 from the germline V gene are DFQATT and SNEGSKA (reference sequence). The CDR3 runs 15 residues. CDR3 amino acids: CSARFHGAPSYEQYF. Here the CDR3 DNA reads TGCAGTGCTAGGTTTCACGGGGCCCCCTCCTACGAGCAGTACTTC.

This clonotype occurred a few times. The CDR3 nucleotides are TGTGCCAGCAGCCAAGATCAAGCGAACACTGAAGCTTTCTTT. It translates to CASSQDQANTEAFF. The rearrangement joins TRBV4-2 to TRBJ1-1; D remains ambiguous. The CDR3 totals 14 residues. V lost 0 bases, J lost 1 base, and 6 bases lay in between. Germline V lookup: CDR1 LGHNA, CDR2 YNFKEQ.

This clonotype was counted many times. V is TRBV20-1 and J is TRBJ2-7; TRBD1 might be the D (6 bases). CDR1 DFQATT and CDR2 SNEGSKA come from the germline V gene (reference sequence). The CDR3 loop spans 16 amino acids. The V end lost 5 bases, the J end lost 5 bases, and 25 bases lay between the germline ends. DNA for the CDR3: TGCAGTGCTCCCCGCAGAATGGGGGCCGCCGTGAACGAGCAGTACTTC. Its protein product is CSAPRRMGAAVNEQYF.

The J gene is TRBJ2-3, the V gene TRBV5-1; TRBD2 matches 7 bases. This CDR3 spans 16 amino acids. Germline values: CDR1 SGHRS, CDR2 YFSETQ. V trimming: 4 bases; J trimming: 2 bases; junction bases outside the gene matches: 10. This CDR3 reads CASSLGRDSLTDTQYF. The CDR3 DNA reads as TGCGCCAGCAGCCTAGGGAGGGACTCCCTCACAGATACGCAGTATTTT.

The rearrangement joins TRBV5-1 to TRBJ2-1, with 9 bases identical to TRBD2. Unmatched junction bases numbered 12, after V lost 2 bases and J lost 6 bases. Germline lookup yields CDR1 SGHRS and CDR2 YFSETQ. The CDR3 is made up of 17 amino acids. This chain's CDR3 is CASSFYRVAAGGNEQFF. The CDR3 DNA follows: TGCGCCAGCAGCTTTTACAGGGTAGCAGCGGGGGGCAATGAGCAGTTCTTC.

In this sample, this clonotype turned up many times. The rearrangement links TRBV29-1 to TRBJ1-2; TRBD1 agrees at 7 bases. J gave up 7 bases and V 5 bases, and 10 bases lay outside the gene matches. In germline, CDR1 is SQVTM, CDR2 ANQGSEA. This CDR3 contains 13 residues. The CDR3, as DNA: TGCAGCGTTAATGACAGGGCTTTAGGTGGCTACACCTTC. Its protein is CSVNDRALGGYTF.

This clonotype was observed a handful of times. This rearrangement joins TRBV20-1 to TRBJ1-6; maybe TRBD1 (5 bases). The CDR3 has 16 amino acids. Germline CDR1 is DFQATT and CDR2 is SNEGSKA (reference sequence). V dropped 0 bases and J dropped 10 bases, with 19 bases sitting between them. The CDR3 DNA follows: TGCAGTGCTAGAGATCCAGCTTCCTCCCGGGGCTCACCCCTCCACTTT. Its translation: CSARDPASSRGSPLHF.

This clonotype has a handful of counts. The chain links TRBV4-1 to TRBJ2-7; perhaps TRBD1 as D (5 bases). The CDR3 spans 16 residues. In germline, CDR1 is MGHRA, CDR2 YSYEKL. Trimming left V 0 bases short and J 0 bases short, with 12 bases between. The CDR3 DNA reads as TGCGCCAGCAGCCAAGATAGGGGCCCGAGCTCCTACGAGCAGTACTTC. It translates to CASSQDRGPSSYEQYF.

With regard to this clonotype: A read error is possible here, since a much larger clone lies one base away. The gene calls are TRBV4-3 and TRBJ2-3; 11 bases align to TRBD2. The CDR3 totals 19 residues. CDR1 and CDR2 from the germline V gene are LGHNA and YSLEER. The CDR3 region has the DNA TGCGCCAGCAGCCAAGAGATTGCGGCTAGCGGGGGGTTCACAGAGACGCAGTATTTT. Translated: CASSQEIAASGGFTETQYF.